Presented here are 14 T cell receptor beta chains from one specimen sequenced in a study of CD8+ T cells in alopecia areata. Sequencing used cDNA as its template, made by extracting RNA and reverse transcribing it. This table comes from immunoSEQ multiplex PCR, and its TCRdb copy is limited to in-frame clones, with some not included. This table holds some 150,000 clones, about 51% found once. The starting material was CD8+ T cells sorted from blood, obtained at week 0. These receptors were collected from a human donor with alopecia areata.

The genes are TRBV29-1 and TRBJ2-3; TRBD2 is a possible D gene (5 bases). Germline-derived CDR1 and CDR2 are SQVTM and ANQGSEA. CDR3 size: 14 residues. Trimming removed 6 bases from V and 3 bases from J, with 16 bases in between. CDR3 amino acids: CSVEGSVGTDTQYF. The CDR3 region has the DNA TGCAGCGTCGAGGGCAGTGTCGGGACAGATACGCAGTATTTT.

The chain is built from TRBV5-6 and TRBJ2-7; 8 bases align to TRBD1. V lost 3 bases to trimming and J lost 3 bases; unmatched junction nucleotides: 5. Germline-derived CDR1 and CDR2 are SGHDT and YYEEEE. The CDR3 consists of 14 residues. The CDR3 sequence is CASSSQTGVYEQYF. DNA of the CDR3: TGTGCCAGCAGCTCTCAGACAGGGGTCTACGAGCAGTACTTC. The whole variable domain, remainder taken from reference TRBV5-6 and TRBJ2-7, is DAGVTQSPTHLIKTRGQQVTLRCSPKSGHDTVSWYQQALGQGPQFIFQYYEEEERQRGNFPDRFSGHQFPNYSSELNVNALLLGDSALYLCASSSQTGVYEQYFGPGTRLTVT.

The chain uses TRBV25-1 and TRBJ1-1; tentative D call: TRBD1 (6 bases). The CDR3 has 15 residues. V lost 2 bases and J lost 4, with 14 bases in between. CDR1 and CDR2 (germline): MGHDK, SYGVNS. CDR3 in amino acids: CASSEGSGAGTEAFF. In DNA, the CDR3 is TGTGCCAGCAGTGAAGGCTCGGGGGCTGGCACTGAAGCTTTCTTT.

The chain recombines TRBV9 with TRBJ2-7; TRBD1 aligns across 9 bases. Trimming took 5 bases from V and 3 from J; bases not matched to a gene: 3. The CDR3 runs to 13 residues. Germline V gene data show CDR1 as SGDLS and CDR2 as YYNGEE. The CDR3 loop reads CASRPTGGYEQYF. CDR3 bases: TGTGCCAGCAGGCCGACAGGGGGCTACGAGCAGTACTTC.

The chain is built from TRBV6-6 and TRBJ2-3; 8 bases match TRBD2. Looked up from germline, CDR1 is MNHNY and CDR2 is SVGAGI (reference sequence). Trimming cost V 6 bases and J 4 bases; bases outside gene matches: 12. The CDR3 length is 16 residues. CDR3 DNA: TGTGCCAGCAGCCTAGGGCGGGGGGCTGAAGCAGATACGCAGTATTTT. This encodes CASSLGRGAEADTQYF.

J is TRBJ2-2 and V is TRBV29-1; 7 bases agree with TRBD2. CDR3 length equals 13 residues. CDR1 is SQVTM and CDR2 is ANQGSEA in the germline V gene. V shed 5 bases and J 5 bases; nucleotides not matched to a gene: 5. The CDR3 loop is CSVNSGGTGELFF. CDR3 sequence (DNA): TGCAGCGTTAACTCCGGGGGGACCGGGGAGCTGTTTTTT.

This chain joins TRBV29-1 and TRBJ1-4; 9 bases match TRBD1. CDR1 is SQVTM, CDR2 ANQGSEA, per germline. This CDR3 is 13 amino acids long. Trimming removed 7 bases from V and 8 bases from J; junction bases left unmatched: 8. The CDR3 sequence: CSADRGLWEKLFF. CDR3 DNA: TGCAGCGCCGACAGGGGGTTGTGGGAAAAACTGTTTTTT.

The chain recombines TRBV9 with TRBJ1-1; D uncertain. This CDR3 region has 15 residues. Looked up from germline, CDR1 is SGDLS and CDR2 is YYNGEE. Between the trimmed V and J ends, which lost 0 bases and 1 base, there was a span of 10 bases. CDR3 sequence (DNA): TGTGCCAGCAGCGTAGGGACTCACTCGAACACTGAAGCTTTCTTT. It is translated as CASSVGTHSNTEAFF.

The genes are TRBV6-5 and TRBJ1-2; D unresolved. CDR1 and CDR2 from the germline V gene are MNHEY and SVGAGI. The CDR3 contains 15 residues. Between the trimmed V and J ends, which lost 5 bases and 2 bases, there was a span of 15 bases. For the CDR3, the DNA is TGTGCCAGCAGTCCCCCGGGCAGGTTAAACTATGGCTACACCTTC. It translates to CASSPPGRLNYGYTF.

V is TRBV2 and J is TRBJ1-1; 7 bases are a match to TRBD1. This CDR3 comprises 12 residues. V shed 2 bases and J 11 bases; nucleotides not matched to a gene: 5. The germline CDR1 and CDR2 sequences are SNHLY and FYNNEI. CDR3 region: CASSETTGAAFF. Here the CDR3 DNA reads TGTGCCAGCAGTGAAACCACAGGGGCGGCTTTCTTT.

This clone appeared a few times. The CDR3 DNA is TGTGCCAGCAGCTTAGGCAGTGCCAGCTCCTATAATTCACCCCTCCACTTT. Amino acids: CASSLGSASSYNSPLHF. The chain has TRBV7-2 and TRBJ1-6; D remains ambiguous. Germline V gene sequence: CDR1 SGHTA, CDR2 FQGNSA. This CDR3 is built from 17 residues. The ends were cut back, 1 base at V and 0 bases at J, with 10 bases in the middle.

The CDR3 sequence: CASSEYEKLFF. Written as DNA, the CDR3 is TGTGCCAGCAGTGAATACGAAAAACTGTTTTTT. The chain couples TRBV2 to TRBJ1-4; no firm D call. Germline V gene sequence: CDR1 SNHLY, CDR2 FYNNEI. V lost 2 bases and J lost 8, with 3 bases in between. CDR3 length equals 11 residues.

About this clone: The same CDR3 is also encoded by other DNA sequences in this sample. The chain recombines TRBV5-1 with TRBJ2-7; D remains unclear. Looked up from germline, CDR1 is SGHRS and CDR2 is YFSETQ. This CDR3 spans 11 amino acids. The V end was cut by 3 bases, the J end by 4 bases, with 5 bases between. In DNA form, the CDR3 reads TGCGCCAGCAGCTACGGTTACGAGCAGTACTTC. It encodes CASSYGYEQYF.

V gene TRBV7-2 combines with J gene TRBJ2-7; 10 bases match TRBD1. Trimming cost V 5 bases and J 4 bases; bases outside gene matches: 5. CDR1 is SGHTA, CDR2 FQGNSA, per germline. The CDR3 runs to 14 residues. The CDR3 reads CASSPRQGAYEQYF. The CDR3 nucleotides are TGTGCCAGCAGCCCGAGACAGGGGGCTTACGAGCAGTACTTC. Using reference TRBV7-2 and TRBJ2-7 for the parts outside the CDR3, the full variable domain is GAGVSQSPSNKVTEKGKDVELRCDPISGHTALYWYRQSLGQGLEFLIYFQGNSAPDKSGLPSDRFSAERTGGSVSTLTIQRTQQEDSAVYLCASSPRQGAYEQYFGPGTRLTVT.